One and the same sample provided the 15 T cell receptor beta chains below, sequenced in a study of beta chain features in type 1 diabetes (dated by TCRdb to the late 2010s). These receptors' targets are unknown. The library was built by means of the immunoSEQ multiplex PCR assay. All of the isolated RNA was reverse transcribed with the High Capacity cDNA Reverse Transcription Kit, so expressed TCRB transcripts were sequenced. Held by TCRdb, this immuneACCESS table contains in-frame sequences only and omits some clones. Under half of the omission traces to an unresolved V gene where checked; the cause of the rest is unknown. The sample data list about 300,000 clones, and about 13% of these were observed just once. The ten largest clones add up to roughly 0.015% of the sample. The paper's findings and limits, for the study overall: Type 1 diabetes patients showed a moderate but significant shortening of TCRB CDR3 length in all four CD4+ subsets.

The sequenced sample consisted of naive CD4+ T cells from blood. Reading the label with the study, this specimen's cell subset or site is: true naive CD4+ T cells. All receptors derive from a woman aged 18-29 years with type 1 diabetes.

The genes are TRBV5-1 and TRBJ1-1; D is perhaps TRBD1 (5 bases). This CDR3 is 13 amino acids long. The germline CDR1 and CDR2 sequences are SGHRS and YFSETQ. V dropped 4 bases and J dropped 1 base, with 8 bases sitting between them. CDR3 sequence (DNA): TGCGCCAGCAGCGACAGAGCGAACACTGAAGCTTTCTTT. Its translation: CASSDRANTEAFF.

This clone has only a few counts. The rearrangement uses TRBV27 and TRBJ2-6, with D possibly TRBD1 on 6 matching bases. CDR3 length: 18 residues. Per the germline V gene, CDR1 is MNHEY and CDR2 is SMNVEV (reference sequence). V lost 5 bases and J lost 1, with 18 bases in between. The CDR3 region has the DNA TGTGCCAGCAGTCCCACAGGGCCGTTGAGGTCTGGGGCCAACGTCCTGACTTTC. This encodes CASSPTGPLRSGANVLTF. The full variable domain, completed using reference TRBV27 and TRBJ2-6, is EAQVTQNPRYLITVTGKKLTVTCSQNMNHEYMSWYRQDPGLGLRQIYYSMNVEVTDKGDVPEGYKVSRKEKRNFPLILESPSPNQTSLYFCASSPTGPLRSGANVLTFGAGSRLTVL.

This clone was picked up a small number of times. The V call is TRBV9, the J call TRBJ2-1; possible D gene TRBD1, 7 bases. CDR3 size: 18 residues. The germline V and J ends were trimmed by 0 bases and 0 bases, with 16 bases remaining between them. The germline CDR1 and CDR2 sequences are SGDLS and YYNGEE. Here the CDR3 reads CASSVVGGTVSSYNEQFF. As DNA, the CDR3 is TGTGCCAGCAGCGTAGTCGGAGGGACAGTGAGCTCCTACAATGAGCAGTTCTTC.

In its sample, this clone was seen a few times. The rearrangement links TRBV29-1 to TRBJ2-5; TRBD1 might be the D (7 bases). The CDR3 contains 13 residues. Germline CDR1 and CDR2: SQVTM and ANQGSEA. The V gene lost 6 bases and the J gene lost 5 bases, with 16 bases spanning the gap. CDR3 amino acids: CSVGQASGETQYF. CDR3 DNA: TGCAGCGTAGGACAGGCGAGCGGGGAGACCCAGTACTTC.

A word on this clone: The same CDR3 arises from other DNA sequences in this sample as well. V and J are TRBV27 and TRBJ1-1, with a weak D call TRBD1 (5 bases). Looked up from germline, CDR1 is MNHEY and CDR2 is SMNVEV (reference sequence). The CDR3 is 14 residues long. With 2 bases removed from V and 4 bases from J, the gap between germline ends came to 11 bases. DNA of the CDR3: TGTGCCAGCAGTTTAAGGGGCGGCGGCACTGAAGCTTTCTTT. It is translated as CASSLRGGGTEAFF.

This chain links TRBV29-1 with TRBJ2-1; 10 positions match TRBD1. V shed 4 bases, J shed 7 bases, and the junction held 13 bases outside the gene matches. Germline V CDR1 and CDR2: SQVTM, ANQGSEA. The CDR3 contains 16 residues. This CDR3 is CSVVGDRGLRGNEQFF. CDR3 in DNA: TGCAGCGTTGTGGGGGACAGGGGCCTAAGGGGGAATGAGCAGTTCTTC.

The rearrangement joins TRBV5-1 to TRBJ2-1, with TRBD2 matching over 14 bases. In germline, CDR1 is SGHRS, CDR2 YFSETQ. This CDR3 is 16 amino acids long. V dropped 0 bases and J dropped 10; count of bases not matched to a gene: 6. The CDR3 spells CASSLAGTSGSGEQFF. The CDR3 DNA is TGCGCCAGCAGCTTGGCCGGGACTAGCGGGAGCGGGGAGCAGTTCTTC.

The V gene is TRBV27, the J gene TRBJ2-7, with TRBD1 matching over 12 bases. The ends lost 8 bases at V and 5 bases at J; junction bases unmatched: 7. The CDR3 has 14 residues. The V gene's germline CDR1 is MNHEY and CDR2 SMNVEV (reference sequence). CDR3 loop: CASSGTGGMHEQYF. CDR3 DNA sequence: TGTGCCAGCTCCGGGACAGGGGGCATGCACGAGCAGTACTTC.

This clone was counted between two and nine times. The CDR3 bases are TGTGCCAGCAGCCAACAGGAAAATCAGCCCCAGCATTTT. It is translated as CASSQQENQPQHF. The chain couples TRBV14 to TRBJ1-5, with unresolved D. The CDR3 consists of 13 residues. Germline loops: CDR1 SGHDN, CDR2 FVKESK. V was pared by 2 bases and J by 4 bases, with 6 bases between.

This clone was detected only a few times. The V and J genes are TRBV19 and TRBJ2-7, with 10 bases identical to TRBD2. CDR3 length equals 14 residues. Losses at the gene ends were 10 bases for V and 4 bases for J; bases not matched to a gene: 10. Germline lookup yields CDR1 LNHDA and CDR2 SQIVND (reference sequence). CDR3 coding DNA: TGTGCCACTTCTCGGACTAGCGGCTTTTACGAGCAGTACTTC. Its protein is CATSRTSGFYEQYF. The full variable domain, its missing parts supplied by reference TRBV19 and TRBJ2-7, is DGGITQSPKYLFRKEGQNVTLSCEQNLNHDAMYWYRQDPGQGLRLIYYSQIVNDFQKGDIAEGYSVSREKKESFPLTVTSAQKNPTAFYLCATSRTSGFYEQYFGPGTRLTVT.

This clone came up a few times. The chain is built from TRBV5-6 and TRBJ2-5; no clear D gene. CDR1 and CDR2 (germline): SGHDT, YYEEEE. Trimming cost V 4 bases and J 1 base, with 17 bases left between them. The CDR3 has 16 amino acids. CDR3 sequence reads: CASSIASGSFQETQYF. The CDR3 DNA follows: TGTGCCAGCAGCATTGCGTCGGGTAGTTTCCAAGAGACCCAGTACTTC.

This clone was seen a few times. The chain combines TRBV15 with TRBJ1-1, with D perhaps matching TRBD1 (5 bases). Looked up from germline, CDR1 is LNHNV and CDR2 is YYDKDF (reference sequence). The CDR3 runs to 17 residues. Trimming cost V 3 bases and J 11 bases, with 28 bases left between them. This CDR3 is CATSSRADPQGLVPAFF. DNA of the CDR3: TGTGCCACCAGCAGTCGTGCTGACCCTCAGGGACTTGTGCCGGCTTTCTTT.

The chain is built from TRBV5-6 and TRBJ2-1, with 10 bases lining up with TRBD2. Germline CDR1 SGHDT, CDR2 YYEEEE. Trimming at V came to 1 base and at J to 3 bases, leaving 4 bases not matched to a gene. The CDR3 spans 16 residues. The CDR3 spells CASSLSPSGSYNEQFF. In DNA form, the CDR3 reads TGTGCCAGCAGCTTGTCGCCTAGCGGGAGCTACAATGAGCAGTTCTTC.

The V gene is TRBV9, the J gene TRBJ1-1; 7 positions agree with TRBD1. The germline CDR1 and CDR2 sequences are SGDLS and YYNGEE. The CDR3 has 14 residues. Unmatched junction bases numbered 2, after V lost 3 bases and J lost 0 bases. This chain's CDR3 is CASSEQGLNTEAFF. The CDR3 DNA reads TGTGCCAGCAGCGAACAGGGGTTGAACACTGAAGCTTTCTTT.

There are a few counts of this clone. In DNA, the CDR3 is TGCGCCAGCAGCCAAGAGCCGGGGTGGTTTAATGAGCAGTTCTTC. It codes for CASSQEPGWFNEQFF. The chain joins TRBV4-3 to TRBJ2-1; maybe TRBD2 (5 bases). This CDR3 spans 15 amino acids. Trimming removed 0 bases at V and 7 bases at J, with 13 bases between. The germline gives CDR1 LGHNA, CDR2 YSLEER.